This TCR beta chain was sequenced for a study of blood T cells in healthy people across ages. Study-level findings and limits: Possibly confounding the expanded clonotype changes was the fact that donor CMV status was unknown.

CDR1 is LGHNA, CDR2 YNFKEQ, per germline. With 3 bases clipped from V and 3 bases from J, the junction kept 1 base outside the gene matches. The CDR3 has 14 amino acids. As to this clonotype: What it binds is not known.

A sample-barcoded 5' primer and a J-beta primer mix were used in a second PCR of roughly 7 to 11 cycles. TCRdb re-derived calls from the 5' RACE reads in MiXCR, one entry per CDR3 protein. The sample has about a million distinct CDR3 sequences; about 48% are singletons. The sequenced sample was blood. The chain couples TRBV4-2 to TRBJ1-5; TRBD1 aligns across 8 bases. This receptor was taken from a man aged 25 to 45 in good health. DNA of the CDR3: TGTGCCAGCAGCCAGGACAGGGACAATCAGCCCCAGCATTTT. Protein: CASSQDRDNQPQHF.